This T cell receptor (beta chain) came from a study of cytomegalovirus exposure and HLA in healthy donors. Study-level points and caveats: In vitro confirmation showed three CMV-associated chains to be CMV antigen specific. When analyzed later, a missense DCLRE1C variant was found to be linked to TCR beta V- and J-gene trimming. Associated with cytomegalovirus, according to the listing, were some 150 TCR beta chains.

The PCR had 60 Vbeta and 13 Jbeta primers. TCRdb's table, derived via immunoSEQ multiplex PCR, lists solely in-frame clones and lacks some. The profile shows 99,000 or so clones, 76% of them singletons. Germline V lookup: CDR1 SGHTA, CDR2 FQGNSA. V lost 2 bases and J lost 4, with 9 bases in between. The CDR3 runs to 14 residues. As concerns this clone: Its specificity is not known.

This chain connects TRBV7-2 to TRBJ1-5; D is unclear. The sample was PBMCs. The receptor was isolated from a man in his forties or fifties in good health and CMV-seropositive. CDR3 nucleotides: TGTGCCAGCAGCTTAATGAGGGAAAATCAGCCCCAGCATTTT. Its translation is CASSLMRENQPQHF.